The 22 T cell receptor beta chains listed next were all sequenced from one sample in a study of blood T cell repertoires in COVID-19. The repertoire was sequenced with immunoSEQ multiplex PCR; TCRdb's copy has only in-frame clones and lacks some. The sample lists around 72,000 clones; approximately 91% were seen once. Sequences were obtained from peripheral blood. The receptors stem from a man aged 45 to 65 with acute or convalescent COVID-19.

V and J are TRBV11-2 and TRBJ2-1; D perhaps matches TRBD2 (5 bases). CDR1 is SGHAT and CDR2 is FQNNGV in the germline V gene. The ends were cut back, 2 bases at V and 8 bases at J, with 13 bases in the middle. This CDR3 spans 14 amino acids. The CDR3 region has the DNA TGTGCCAGCAGCTTAAACAGACTAAGCCATGAGCAGTTCTTC. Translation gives CASSLNRLSHEQFF.

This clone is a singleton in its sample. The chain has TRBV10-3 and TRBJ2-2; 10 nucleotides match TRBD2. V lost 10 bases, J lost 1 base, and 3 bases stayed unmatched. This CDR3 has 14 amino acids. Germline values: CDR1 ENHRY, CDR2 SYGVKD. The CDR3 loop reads CATSGGENTGELFF. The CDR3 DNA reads TGTGCCACAAGCGGGGGGGAGAACACCGGGGAGCTGTTTTTT.

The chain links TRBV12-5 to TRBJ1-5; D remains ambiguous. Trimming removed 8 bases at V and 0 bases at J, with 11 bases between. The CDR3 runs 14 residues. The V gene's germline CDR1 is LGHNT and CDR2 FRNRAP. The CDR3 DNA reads TGTGCTAGTATGGGAGTCTATAGCAATCAGCCCCAGCATTTT. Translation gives CASMGVYSNQPQHF.

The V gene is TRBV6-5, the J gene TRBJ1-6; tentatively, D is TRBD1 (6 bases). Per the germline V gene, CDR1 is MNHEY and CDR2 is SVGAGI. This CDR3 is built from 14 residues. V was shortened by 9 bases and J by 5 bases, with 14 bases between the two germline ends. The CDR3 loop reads CASSSWDNNSPLHF. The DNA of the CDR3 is TGTGCCAGTTCTTCTTGGGACAATAATTCACCCCTCCACTTT.

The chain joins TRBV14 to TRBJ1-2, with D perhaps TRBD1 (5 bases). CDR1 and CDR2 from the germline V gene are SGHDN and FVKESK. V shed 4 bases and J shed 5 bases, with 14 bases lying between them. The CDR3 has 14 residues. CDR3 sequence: CASSPRTRAYGYTF. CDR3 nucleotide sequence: TGTGCCAGCAGCCCTCGGACCAGGGCGTATGGCTACACCTTC.

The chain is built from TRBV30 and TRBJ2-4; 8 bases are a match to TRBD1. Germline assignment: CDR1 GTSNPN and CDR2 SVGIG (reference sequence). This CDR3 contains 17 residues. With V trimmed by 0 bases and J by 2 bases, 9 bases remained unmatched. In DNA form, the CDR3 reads TGTGCCTGGAGTGTACAGGGGGTTGCTTTAACCAAAAACATTCAGTACTTC. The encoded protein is CAWSVQGVALTKNIQYF.

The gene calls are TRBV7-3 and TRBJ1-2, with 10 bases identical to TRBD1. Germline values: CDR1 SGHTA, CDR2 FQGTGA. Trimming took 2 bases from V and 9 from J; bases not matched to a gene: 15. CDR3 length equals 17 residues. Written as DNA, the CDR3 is TGTGCCAGCAGCTTACCCCCCGGTCGGACAGGGGGGTATTGCTACACCTTC. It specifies CASSLPPGRTGGYCYTF.

CDR3 in amino acids: CASSLGQGTGYTF. The CDR3 DNA follows: TGTGCCAGCAGTTTAGGGCAGGGGACTGGCTACACCTTC. The gene calls are TRBV28 and TRBJ1-2, with D tentatively TRBD1 (6 bases). V was cut by 2 bases and J by 7 bases, with 11 bases left in between. Germline CDR1 reads MDHEN; CDR2 reads SYDVKM. The CDR3 is made up of 13 amino acids.

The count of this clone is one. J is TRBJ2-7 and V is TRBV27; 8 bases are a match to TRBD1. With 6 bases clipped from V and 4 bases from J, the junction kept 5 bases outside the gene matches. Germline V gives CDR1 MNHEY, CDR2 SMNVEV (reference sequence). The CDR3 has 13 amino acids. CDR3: CASRRQGSYEQYF. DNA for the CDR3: TGTGCCAGCAGGCGACAGGGGTCGTACGAGCAGTACTTC.

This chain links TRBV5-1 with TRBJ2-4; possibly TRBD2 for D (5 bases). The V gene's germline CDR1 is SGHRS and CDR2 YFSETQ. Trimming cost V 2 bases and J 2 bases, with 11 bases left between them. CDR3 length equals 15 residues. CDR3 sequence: CASSLGSGTKNIQYF. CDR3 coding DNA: TGCGCCAGCAGCTTAGGATCGGGGACCAAAAACATTCAGTACTTC.

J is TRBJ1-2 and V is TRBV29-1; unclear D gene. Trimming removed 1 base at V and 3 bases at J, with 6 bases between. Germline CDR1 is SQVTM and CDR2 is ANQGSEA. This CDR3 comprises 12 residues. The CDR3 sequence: CSVEAADYGYTF. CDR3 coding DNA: TGCAGCGTTGAAGCGGCGGACTATGGCTACACCTTC.

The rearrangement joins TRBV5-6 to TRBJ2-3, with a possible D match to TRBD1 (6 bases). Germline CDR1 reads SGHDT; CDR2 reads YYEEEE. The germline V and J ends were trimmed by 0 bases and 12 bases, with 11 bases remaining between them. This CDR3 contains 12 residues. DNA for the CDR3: TGTGCCAGCAGCTTGGGGGACATCCCCCAGTATTTT. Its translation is CASSLGDIPQYF.

The CDR3 DNA follows: TGTGCCAGCAACATCCTAGGGGTCGGCAATCAGCCCCAGCATTTT. Residues: CASNILGVGNQPQHF. The V gene is TRBV21-1, the J gene TRBJ1-5; the table's D call, TRBD1, was not checked against the DNA. TRBV21-1 is a pseudogene locus. CDR3 length: 15 residues.

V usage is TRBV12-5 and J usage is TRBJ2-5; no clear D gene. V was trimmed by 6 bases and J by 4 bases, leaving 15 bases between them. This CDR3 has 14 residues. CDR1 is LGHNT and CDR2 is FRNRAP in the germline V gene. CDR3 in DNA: TGTGCTAGTGGACCCTCCGGTCTACGAGAGACCCAGTACTTC. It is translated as CASGPSGLRETQYF.

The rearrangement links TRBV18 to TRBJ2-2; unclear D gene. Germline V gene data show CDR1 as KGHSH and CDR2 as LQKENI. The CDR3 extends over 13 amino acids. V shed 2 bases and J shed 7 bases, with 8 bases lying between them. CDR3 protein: CASSPSELGELFF. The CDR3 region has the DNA TGTGCCAGCTCACCATCTGAACTCGGGGAGCTGTTTTTT. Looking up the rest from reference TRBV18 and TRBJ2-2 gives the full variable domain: NAGVMQNPRHLVRRRGQEARLRCSPMKGHSHVYWYRQLPEEGLKFMVYLQKENIIDESGMPKERFSAEFPKEGPSILRIQQVVRGDSAAYFCASSPSELGELFFGEGSRLTVL.

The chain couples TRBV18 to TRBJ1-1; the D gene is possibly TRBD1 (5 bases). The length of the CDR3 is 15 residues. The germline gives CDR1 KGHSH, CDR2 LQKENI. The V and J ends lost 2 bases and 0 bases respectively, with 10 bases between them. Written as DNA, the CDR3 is TGTGCCAGCTCACCAAACAGGAGAATGAACACTGAAGCTTTCTTT. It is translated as CASSPNRRMNTEAFF.

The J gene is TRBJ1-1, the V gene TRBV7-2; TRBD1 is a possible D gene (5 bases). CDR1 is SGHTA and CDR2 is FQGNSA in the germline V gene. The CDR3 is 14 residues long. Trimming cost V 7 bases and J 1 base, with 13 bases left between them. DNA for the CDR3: TGTGCCAGCAAGGCGGGACTCCAGAACACTGAAGCTTTCTTT. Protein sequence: CASKAGLQNTEAFF.

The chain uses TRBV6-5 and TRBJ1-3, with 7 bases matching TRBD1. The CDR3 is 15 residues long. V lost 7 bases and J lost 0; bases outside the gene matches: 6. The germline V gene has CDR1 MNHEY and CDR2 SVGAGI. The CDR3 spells CASNRDSNSGNTIYF. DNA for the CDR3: TGTGCCAGCAACCGGGACAGCAACTCTGGAAACACCATATATTTT.

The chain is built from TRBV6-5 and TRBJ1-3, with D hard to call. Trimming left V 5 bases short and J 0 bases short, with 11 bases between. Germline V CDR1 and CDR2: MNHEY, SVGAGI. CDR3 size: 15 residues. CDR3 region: CASSPQDFSGNTIYF. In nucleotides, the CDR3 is TGTGCCAGCAGTCCCCAGGATTTCTCTGGAAACACCATATATTTT.

CDR3 sequence (DNA): TGTGCCAGCAGCGTAGGGGGCCCGACCTCTGGAAACACCATATATTTT. Its translation is CASSVGGPTSGNTIYF. This chain joins TRBV9 and TRBJ1-3, with a possible D match to TRBD1 (5 bases). Trimming stripped 0 bases from V and 0 bases from J, with 10 bases between. Germline CDR1 is SGDLS and CDR2 is YYNGEE. The CDR3 consists of 16 residues.

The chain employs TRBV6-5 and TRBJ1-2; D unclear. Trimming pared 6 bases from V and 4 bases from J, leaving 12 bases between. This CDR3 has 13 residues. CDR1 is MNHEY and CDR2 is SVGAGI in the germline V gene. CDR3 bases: TGTGCCAGCAGAAGAGAGGGTTTCTATGGCTACACCTTC. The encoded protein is CASRREGFYGYTF.

Here the CDR3 reads CASSSRGGGNSPLHF. The CDR3 DNA reads TGTGCCAGTAGTTCCCGGGGAGGGGGAAATTCACCCCTCCACTTT. The J gene is TRBJ1-6, the V gene TRBV19, with D tentatively TRBD1 (6 bases). V lost 5 bases and J 7 bases, leaving 15 bases between the germline ends. Germline values: CDR1 LNHDA, CDR2 SQIVND (reference sequence). The CDR3 totals 15 residues.